This T cell receptor (beta chain) was observed in a study of blood T cell repertoires in COVID-19. Study background: COVID-19 samples, acute and convalescent, were from the United States, Italy and Spain. Sample material is recorded as cDNA or gDNA derived from T cells, B-cell-depleted T cells, or PBMCs.

This clone was seen only once. Per the original methods: Amplification from reference gene primers served as the basis for estimated nucleated cell counts. Using immunoSEQ multiplex PCR, the repertoire was profiled, and TCRdb retains in-frame clones only, with some absent. V, J and clone size are taken as reported in that table, and D and trimming were inferred from the DNA itself. The table has approximately 100,000 clones, about 92% seen once. The germline gives CDR1 KGHSH, CDR2 LQKENI. The CDR3 spans 14 residues. V lost 6 bases and J 8 bases, leaving 17 bases between the germline ends. V and J are TRBV18 and TRBJ1-3; D call uncertain. Source material: peripheral blood. The TCR sequence derives from a woman aged 80 or over in a cohort sampled during active COVID-19. CDR3 loop: CASSPRSPGDTIYF. The CDR3 DNA follows: TGTGCCAGCTCGCCCCGCAGCCCGGGTGACACCATATATTTT.